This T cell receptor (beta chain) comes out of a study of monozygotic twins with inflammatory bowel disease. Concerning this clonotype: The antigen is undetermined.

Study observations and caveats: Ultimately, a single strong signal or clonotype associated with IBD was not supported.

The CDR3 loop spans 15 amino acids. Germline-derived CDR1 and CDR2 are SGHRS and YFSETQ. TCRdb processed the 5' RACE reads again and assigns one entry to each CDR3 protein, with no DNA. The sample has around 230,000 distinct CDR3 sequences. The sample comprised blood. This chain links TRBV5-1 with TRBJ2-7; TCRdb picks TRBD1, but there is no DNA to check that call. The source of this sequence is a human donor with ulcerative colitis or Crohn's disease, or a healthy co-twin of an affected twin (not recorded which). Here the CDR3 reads CASSYRQGSLDEQYF.